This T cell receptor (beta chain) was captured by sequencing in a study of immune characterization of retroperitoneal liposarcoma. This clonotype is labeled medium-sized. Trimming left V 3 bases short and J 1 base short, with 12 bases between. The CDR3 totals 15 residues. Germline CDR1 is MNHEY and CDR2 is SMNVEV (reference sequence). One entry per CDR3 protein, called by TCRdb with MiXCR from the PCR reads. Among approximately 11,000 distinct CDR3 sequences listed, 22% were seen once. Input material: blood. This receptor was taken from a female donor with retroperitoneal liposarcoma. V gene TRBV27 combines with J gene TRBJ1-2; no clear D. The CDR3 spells CASSFLTTLNYGYTF. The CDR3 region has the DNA TGTGCCAGCAGTTTCTTAACTACCCTTAACTATGGCTACACCTTC.